The entry below gives a single T cell receptor beta chain sequence along with its context. Antigen unknown. PCR involved 60 Vbeta and 13 Jbeta primers. Assay used: immunoSEQ multiplex PCR; TCRdb lists only in-frame clones, some missing. The sample contains fewer than 200,000 clones, more than 65% of which appear only once. These data originate in a study of cytomegalovirus exposure and HLA in healthy donors. Study in general: Early released data comprised some 91 million unique TCRs from HLA-typed donors. The study, taken as a whole, reports: It was likely that a cluster of highly shared sequence variants was a sequencing artifact. An ancestry cluster, one associated with Asian ancestry, reportedly showed fewer N-insertions than the roughly 610-donor mean in a later analysis. Using the classifier, cytomegalovirus status was reportedly diagnosed with high specificity and sensitivity.

Sequencing was done on a sample of PBMCs. The sequence came from a female donor in good health and CMV-seronegative.

The CDR3, as DNA: TGTGCCATCAGCGTGACCGGGACAGGGAATGAAAAACTGTTTTTT. Translating it yields CAISVTGTGNEKLFF. The J gene is TRBJ1-4, the V gene TRBV10-3; 9 nucleotides match TRBD1. The CDR3 is 15 amino acids. V trimming: 6 bases; J trimming: 5 bases; junction bases outside the gene matches: 7. Germline assignment: CDR1 ENHRY and CDR2 SYGVKD.